These T cell receptor beta chains were read from a single sample in a study of T-cell memory formation after mild COVID-19. Using its own MiXCR run on the 5' RACE reads, TCRdb lists one record per CDR3 protein. The sample lists around 430,000 distinct CDR3 sequences; 15% to 20% were seen once. Sequencing was carried out using PBMCs or a T cell subset sorted from them (not recorded which). These receptor sequences come from a man younger than 30 who had mild COVID-19 (a few samples of this study predate the infection). Cell type and time point are not known. Each CDR3 is given with its conserved first and last residue. D genes are given only for firm matches. Size values are once, few and many counts, or a class for expanded clones, and some rows have none.

>TRBJ2-7|TRBD1|-|TRBV3-1
TGTGCCAGCAGCTACCCGGGACAGGGGGAAGGGGAGCAGTACTTC
CASSYPGQGEGEQYF
>TRBJ2-3|-|-|TRBV28
TGTGCCAGCAGTTGGGGAACAGGGAGCACAGATACGCAGTATTTT
CASSWGTGSTDTQYF
>TRBJ2-7|-|-|TRBV9
TGTGCCAGCAGCTCTTCCTCGGGGGGCGCCTACGAGCAGTACTTC
CASSSSSGGAYEQYF
>TRBJ1-1|-|-|TRBV6-5
TGTGCCAGCAGTTACGCTGGGGGATTCGCTGAAGCTTTCTTT
CASSYAGGFAEAFF
>TRBJ2-5|-|many|TRBV7-2
TGTGCCAGCAGCGAACCACAGGGAAACAAAGAGACCCAGTACTTC
CASSEPQGNKETQYF
>TRBJ2-3|-|-|TRBV20-1
TGCAGTGCTAGGGGGGGCCAATTCACAGATACGCAGTATTTT
CSARGGQFTDTQYF
>TRBJ1-1|-|few|TRBV7-3
TGTGCCAGCAGCGCAAACGGGAGGAACACTGAAGCTTTCTTT
CASSANGRNTEAFF
>TRBJ2-1|TRBD2|-|TRBV5-1
TGCGCCAGCAGCTTCCAGCGGGGGGGCTACAATGAGCAGTTCTTC
CASSFQRGGYNEQFF
>TRBJ2-7|-|-|TRBV3-1
TGTGCCAGCAGCCACAGAACCTACGAGCAGTACTTC
CASSHRTYEQYF
>TRBJ2-3|TRBD2|many|TRBV3-1
TGTGCCAGCAGCCCCCTAGCGGGGGTCACAGATACGCAGTATTTT
CASSPLAGVTDTQYF
>TRBJ1-3|-|few|TRBV18
TGTGCCAGCTCACCACGAGGGGACGTCTCTGGAAACACCATATATTTT
CASSPRGDVSGNTIYF
>TRBJ2-3|TRBD2|many|TRBV4-2
TGTGCCAGCAGCCAAGGGTCAGCGGGGGAAGATACGCAGTATTTT
CASSQGSAGEDTQYF
>TRBJ2-5|TRBD2|-|TRBV6-2/TRBV6-3
TGTGCCAGCAGCTACGGACTAGCGGGGGGCGAAGAGACCCAGTACTTC
CASSYGLAGGEETQYF
>TRBJ1-5|-|-|TRBV7-8
TGTGCCAGCAGCTTATGGCAGGGACCAAGTCAGCCCCAGCATTTT
CASSLWQGPSQPQHF
>TRBJ2-2|-|-|TRBV15
TGTGCCACCAGCAGAGATTTTAGGGATCTGTTTTTT
CATSRDFRDLFF
>TRBJ1-1|-|-|TRBV9
TGTGCCAGCAGCGTAGTCCTGAACACTGAAGCTTTCTTT
CASSVVLNTEAFF
>TRBJ1-1|TRBD1|few|TRBV4-3
TGCGCCAGCAGCCAAGACCCTACAGGGGGTAACACTGAAGCTTTCTTT
CASSQDPTGGNTEAFF
>TRBJ2-1|-|-|TRBV2
TGTGCCAGCATAGGGGATGAGCAGTTCTTC
CASIGDEQFF
>TRBJ2-3|TRBD1|-|TRBV4-2
TGTGCCAGCAGCCAAGGGGACAGGGTCGTCACAGATACGCAGTATTTT
CASSQGDRVVTDTQYF
>TRBJ2-3|TRBD2|few|TRBV5-1
TGCGCCAGCAGCTTGGCAACTAGCGGGGGGGCCGATGATACGCAGTATTTT
CASSLATSGGADDTQYF
>TRBJ2-2|-|-|TRBV7-2
TGTGCCAGCAGCTCTAGATCCACCGGGGAGCTGTTTTTT
CASSSRSTGELFF
>TRBJ1-1|-|few|TRBV12-3/TRBV12-4
TGTGCCAGCAGTCACGACCAGAACACTGAAGCTTTCTTT
CASSHDQNTEAFF
>TRBJ2-5|TRBD2|-|TRBV4-1
TGCGCCAGCAGCCAAATCGGACTAGCCCGGGAGACCCAGTACTTC
CASSQIGLARETQYF
>TRBJ2-5|-|-|TRBV18
TGTGCCAGCTCTCTTGTCGCATTTGAGACCCAGTACTTC
CASSLVAFETQYF
>TRBJ2-4|TRBD1|-|TRBV7-9
TGTGCCAGCAGCTTAGCAGGACAGGGTAATAACATTCAGTACTTC
CASSLAGQGNNIQYF
>TRBJ2-1|-|many|TRBV20-1
TGCAGTGCTAGGGGGGGCAATGAGCAGTTCTTC
CSARGGNEQFF
>TRBJ1-2|-|-|TRBV2
TGTGCCAGCAGTGAAGCGTCAGGGACTTATGGCTACACCTTC
CASSEASGTYGYTF
>TRBJ1-1|-|many|TRBV5-1
TGCGCCAGCAAGGAGGGACAGAACACTGAAGCTTTCTTT
CASKEGQNTEAFF
>TRBJ1-2|TRBD1|-|TRBV20-1
TGCAGTGCAGGACAGGACGACTACTCCTATGGCTACACCTTC
CSAGQDDYSYGYTF
>TRBJ1-2|-|-|TRBV7-2
TGTGCCAGCAGCTCTGCCCCTTATGGCTACACCTTC
CASSSAPYGYTF
>TRBJ1-5|-|-|TRBV19
TGTGCCAGTAGTTCTTGGGGGCGCGATCAGCCCCAGCATTTT
CASSSWGRDQPQHF
>TRBJ2-7|TRBD2|few|TRBV20-1
TGCAGTGCTATTGGGCAGCGGGGGGACTACGAGCAGTACTTC
CSAIGQRGDYEQYF
>TRBJ1-1|TRBD1|-|TRBV29-1
TGCAGCGTTCCGGCAGGGGGTTCTGAAGCTTTCTTT
CSVPAGGSEAFF
>TRBJ2-1|-|few|TRBV7-6
TGTGCCAGCAGCTTAGACGTGGGGGAGCCCAATGAGCAGTTCTTC
CASSLDVGEPNEQFF
>TRBJ2-3|-|many|TRBV4-3
TGCGCCAGCAGCCAAGGCCCCGGAGATACGCAGTATTTT
CASSQGPGDTQYF
>TRBJ2-1|TRBD2|many|TRBV5-1
TGCGCCAGCAGCCTAGCGGGGGGCCTCTACAATGAGCAGTTCTTC
CASSLAGGLYNEQFF
>TRBJ2-7|-|few|TRBV20-1
TGCAGTGCTAGAGCATCAGGGGGGGGCTACGAGCAGTACTTC
CSARASGGGYEQYF
>TRBJ2-4|-|-|TRBV28
TGTGCCAGCAGGCCTCGAACAGCAGGGGGGACCAAAAACATTCAGTACTTC
CASRPRTAGGTKNIQYF
>TRBJ2-2|-|few|TRBV2
TGTGCCAGCAGTTGGTACAGGGTCTCGAACACCGGGGAGCTGTTTTTT
CASSWYRVSNTGELFF
>TRBJ2-2|-|few|TRBV13
TGTGCCAGCAGCTTCTCACGGCTTCGCAGCCCGAACACCGGGGAGCTGTTTTTT
CASSFSRLRSPNTGELFF
>TRBJ2-6|-|-|TRBV6-1
TGTGCCAGCAGTGAAGGGCTAGGAGGGGCCAACGTCCTGACTTTC
CASSEGLGGANVLTF
>TRBJ1-1|-|-|TRBV10-1
TGCGCCAGCAGTGATCATCGCACTGAAGCTTTCTTT
CASSDHRTEAFF
>TRBJ2-5|-|few|TRBV5-6
TGTGCCAGCAGCTCTTTGGGGACCCCGCAAGAGACCCAGTACTTC
CASSSLGTPQETQYF
>TRBJ1-2|-|-|TRBV23-1
TGCGCCAGCACGAGGTCACCCTACACCTTC
CASTRSPYTF
>TRBJ2-2|TRBD2|once|TRBV7-3
TGTGCCAGCAGCCCCCGGGAGGCCGGGGAGCTGTTTTTT
CASSPREAGELFF
>TRBJ1-1|TRBD1|-|TRBV7-9
TGTGCCAGTCAGGGGGTCACTGAAGCTTTCTTT
CASQGVTEAFF
>TRBJ2-1|TRBD2|few|TRBV7-3
TGTGCCAGCAGCTTTTACGGGGGGGCGGATGAGCAGTTCTTC
CASSFYGGADEQFF